One and the same sample provided the 17 T cell receptor beta chains below, sequenced in a study of blood T cell repertoires in COVID-19. Clones were read by immunoSEQ multiplex PCR, and TCRdb kept only the in-frame ones, dropping some. The sample carries roughly 270,000 clones, 85% recorded once. The sample taken for sequencing was peripheral blood. The receptors come from a middle-aged man with active or convalescent COVID-19.

The rearrangement links TRBV7-2 to TRBJ2-7; D is unclear. Between the trimmed V and J ends, which lost 2 bases and 6 bases, there was a span of 17 bases. CDR3 length equals 15 residues. Per the germline V gene, CDR1 is SGHTA and CDR2 is FQGNSA. Here the CDR3 DNA reads TGTGCCAGCAGCTTAAGGCACGGTAGCCTAGGCGAGCAGTACTTC. Amino acid sequence: CASSLRHGSLGEQYF.

This chain connects TRBV5-1 to TRBJ2-7; 7 nucleotides match TRBD1. V dropped 2 bases and J dropped 6; count of bases not matched to a gene: 5. From germline, CDR1 is SGHRS and CDR2 YFSETQ. The CDR3 has 13 residues. The CDR3 bases are TGCGCCAGCAGCTTAACTACAGGGGCCGAGCAGTACTTC. Translating gives CASSLTTGAEQYF.

The sample holds one count of this clone. J is TRBJ1-1 and V is TRBV28, with D uncertain. Germline CDR1 reads MDHEN; CDR2 reads SYDVKM. V was trimmed by 5 bases and J by 7 bases, leaving 8 bases between them. This CDR3 region has 11 residues. This chain's CDR3 is CASSLRSEAFF. The CDR3 coding sequence is TGTGCCAGCAGTCTGAGGAGTGAAGCTTTCTTT.

J is TRBJ1-6 and V is TRBV4-1, with D possibly being TRBD1 (6 bases). CDR1 and CDR2 from the germline V gene are MGHRA and YSYEKL. The CDR3 contains 17 residues. Between the trimmed V and J ends, which lost 1 base and 0 bases, there was a span of 10 bases. For the CDR3, the DNA is TGCGCCAGCAGCCAAGGGACAGCCGGCTCCTATAATTCACCCCTCCACTTT. Its protein is CASSQGTAGSYNSPLHF.

In this sample, this clone turned up once. The chain is built from TRBV10-3 and TRBJ2-2; TRBD1 is a possible D gene (6 bases). Germline V gene lookup returns CDR1 ENHRY and CDR2 SYGVKD. The V end lost 6 bases, the J end lost 2 bases, and 13 bases lay between the germline ends. The CDR3 runs 15 residues. The CDR3 loop is CAISPNGGNTGELFF. The CDR3 nucleotides read TGTGCCATCAGCCCTAATGGGGGCAACACCGGGGAGCTGTTTTTT.

Concerning this clone itself: Relative to the germline gene, one junction end is altered; a read error may explain this. The chain is built from TRBV7-7 and TRBJ1-3; D possibly corresponds to TRBD1 (6 bases). Germline V CDR1 and CDR2: SSHAT, FNYEAQ (reference sequence). There are 14 residues in the CDR3. CDR3 residues: CASSTGTSGNTIYF. Written as DNA, the CDR3 is TGTGCTAGCAGCACAGGGACCTCCGGAAACACCATATATTTT.

This clone showed up just a few times. V gene TRBV7-8 combines with J gene TRBJ2-1; 9 bases align to TRBD2. Trimming cost V 4 bases and J 7 bases; bases outside gene matches: 11. CDR3 size: 16 residues. Germline CDR1 SGHVS, CDR2 FQNEAQ. CDR3 in amino acids: CASSSLGAGGRNEQFF. The CDR3 DNA reads as TGTGCCAGCAGCTCCCTCGGAGCGGGAGGCAGGAATGAGCAGTTCTTC.

This chain uses TRBV14 with TRBJ2-2; no reliable D call. Between the trimmed V and J ends, which lost 4 bases and 4 bases, there was a span of 7 bases. The V gene's germline CDR1 is SGHDN and CDR2 FVKESK. CDR3 size: 13 residues. The CDR3: CASSRQSTGELFF. The CDR3 DNA reads TGTGCCAGCAGCCGGCAGTCCACCGGGGAGCTGTTTTTT.

This chain uses TRBV4-2 with TRBJ2-7; perhaps TRBD1 as D (6 bases). Germline CDR1 reads LGHNA; CDR2 reads YNFKEQ. V gave up 5 bases and J gave up 3 bases, with 17 bases separating them. The CDR3 runs to 15 residues. The CDR3 bases are TGTGCCAGCAGCGAAAGACAGGTTGGGGACTACGAGCAGTACTTC. Translated: CASSERQVGDYEQYF.

V is TRBV6-5 and J is TRBJ2-2; a weak D match, TRBD2 (6 bases). Trimming pared 6 bases from V and 5 bases from J, leaving 13 bases between. Germline-derived CDR1 and CDR2 are MNHEY and SVGAGI. The CDR3 is 14 residues long. The CDR3 coding sequence is TGTGCCAGCAGGCAACCGGGACTTACCGGGGAGCTGTTTTTT. Translation: CASRQPGLTGELFF.

The chain carries TRBV25-1 and TRBJ1-2; 8 bases line up with TRBD1. This CDR3 has 13 residues. V trimming: 4 bases; J trimming: 8 bases; junction bases outside the gene matches: 6. The V gene's germline CDR1 is MGHDK and CDR2 SYGVNS. CDR3 in DNA: TGTGCCAGCAGTGGTGGACAGGGTGACGGCTACACCTTC. It encodes CASSGGQGDGYTF.

The chain combines TRBV6-1 with TRBJ1-1; the match to TRBD1 covers 8 bases. CDR3 length: 15 residues. The ends lost 3 bases at V and 5 bases at J; junction bases unmatched: 8. Germline lookup yields CDR1 MNHNS and CDR2 SASEGT. This chain's CDR3 is CASSDPQGGRTEAFF. For the CDR3, the DNA is TGTGCCAGCAGTGACCCACAGGGGGGGAGAACTGAAGCTTTCTTT.

The rearrangement uses TRBV6-6 and TRBJ1-1; D remains unclear. CDR3 size: 14 residues. Looked up from germline, CDR1 is MNHNY and CDR2 is SVGAGI (reference sequence). Trimming left V 0 bases short and J 4 bases short, with 9 bases between. Here the CDR3 reads CASSYSGGGTEAFF. In DNA, the CDR3 is TGTGCCAGCAGTTACTCGGGAGGAGGCACTGAAGCTTTCTTT.

This chain uses TRBV15 with TRBJ1-1; 10 nucleotides match TRBD1. The junction had 8 bases not matched to a gene; V was cut back by 6 bases and J by 1 base. Germline values: CDR1 LNHNV, CDR2 YYDKDF (reference sequence). The CDR3 has 16 residues. DNA of the CDR3: TGTGCCACCAGAGGGGGGACAGGGGCCGGGAACACTGAAGCTTTCTTT. Translation: CATRGGTGAGNTEAFF.

This rearrangement joins TRBV10-3 to TRBJ1-2, with 7 bases lining up with TRBD1. The germline CDR1 and CDR2 sequences are ENHRY and SYGVKD. This CDR3 region has 13 residues. J gave up 0 bases and V 10 bases, and 5 bases lay outside the gene matches. CDR3 protein: CATVGTANYGYTF. The CDR3, as DNA: TGTGCCACCGTCGGGACAGCTAACTATGGCTACACCTTC.

The chain joins TRBV5-5 to TRBJ2-7; tentatively, D is TRBD1 (6 bases). Germline V gene sequence: CDR1 SGHKS, CDR2 YYEKEE (reference sequence). Trimming shortened V by 0 bases and J by 5 bases, and 12 bases separated the two germline ends. This CDR3 has 14 amino acids. The CDR3, as DNA: TGTGCCAGCAGCTTGGATCAGGGGAGTAACGAGCAGTACTTC. Translated, it gives CASSLDQGSNEQYF.

The gene calls are TRBV6-5 and TRBJ2-1; tentative D call: TRBD2 (6 bases). CDR3 length equals 12 residues. Germline V gene data show CDR1 as MNHEY and CDR2 as SVGAGI. With 11 bases removed from V and 7 bases from J, the gap between germline ends came to 15 bases. CDR3 residues: CAAGGRTNEQFF. CDR3 DNA: TGTGCCGCCGGGGGACGGACGAATGAGCAGTTCTTC.